A selection of T cell receptor beta chains follows, all from one sample in a study of human T cells and chemical hapten exposure. TCRdb ran MiXCR on the RACE reads and lists one entry per CDR3 protein. Seen here are approximately 79,000 distinct CDR3 sequences, 9% to 12% observed once, and the top ten hold around 1.5%. The sequenced sample was whole blood, obtained in connection with sensitization to the hapten diphenylcyclopropenone (DPC). These TCRs come from a woman in her fifties or sixties with alopecia areata. Some clones in this sample may be carry-over from other donors' samples. Each CDR3 is given with its conserved first and last residue. D genes are given only for firm matches. Clone size is stated in some rows and not others, as once, few, many or a class when expanded.

J gene,clone size,CDR3 length,D gene,V gene,CDR3 protein,CDR3 DNA
TRBJ2-1,few,16,NA,TRBV3-1,CASSQGFSSPYNEQFF,TGTGCCAGCAGCCAAGGTTTCTCCTCCCCGTACAATGAGCAGTTCTTC
TRBJ2-7,NA,14,NA,TRBV20-1,CSAREGERENEQYF,TGCAGTGCTAGAGAGGGGGAACGGGAGAACGAGCAGTACTTC
TRBJ2-7,NA,13,TRBD1,TRBV11-2,CASSRAGGYEQYF,TGTGCCAGCAGCCGGGCAGGGGGTTACGAGCAGTACTTC
TRBJ1-1,few,12,NA,TRBV6-2/TRBV6-3,CASSLSGSEAFF,TGTGCCAGCAGTTTGAGTGGGTCTGAAGCTTTCTTT
TRBJ1-1,few,13,NA,TRBV29-1,CSVDLTANTEAFF,TGCAGCGTCGACTTGACGGCGAACACTGAAGCTTTCTTT
TRBJ2-7,NA,11,NA,TRBV6-1,CASSGSYEQYF,TGTGCCAGCTCGGGATCCTACGAGCAGTACTTC
TRBJ2-7,NA,11,NA,TRBV27,CASSSMREQYF,TGTGCCAGCAGTAGTATGCGGGAGCAGTACTTC
TRBJ2-7,few,14,TRBD1,TRBV6-5,CASTRTGGPGEQYF,TGTGCCAGCACCAGGACAGGGGGCCCGGGGGAGCAGTACTTC
TRBJ1-4,few,14,NA,TRBV7-6,CASSLAAGTEKLFF,TGTGCCAGCAGCTTAGCGGCAGGGACTGAAAAACTGTTTTTT
TRBJ2-1,many,13,NA,TRBV5-1,CASKVNRYNEQFF,TGCGCCAGCAAGGTCAACCGGTACAATGAGCAGTTCTTC
TRBJ2-1,once,15,TRBD2,TRBV18,CASSPVAGGPGEQFF,TGTGCCAGCTCACCGGTAGCGGGAGGGCCGGGTGAGCAGTTCTTC
TRBJ2-3,few,16,TRBD2,TRBV19,CASSIGLAGDPDTQYF,TGTGCCAGTAGTATAGGTCTAGCGGGAGACCCAGATACGCAGTATTTT
TRBJ2-1,NA,16,TRBD2,TRBV5-4,CASSSPGLEAYNEQFF,TGTGCCAGCAGCTCGCCGGGACTAGAAGCCTACAATGAGCAGTTCTTC
TRBJ2-3,NA,17,TRBD2,TRBV25-1,CASSDPATSASTDTQYF,TGTGCCAGCAGTGACCCGGCCACTAGCGCCAGCACAGATACGCAGTATTTT
TRBJ2-1,NA,17,TRBD2,TRBV19,CASSPAGGRSSYNEQFF,TGTGCCAGTAGTCCGGCGGGGGGCCGGAGCTCCTACAATGAGCAGTTCTTC
TRBJ2-2,few,15,TRBD2,TRBV29-1,CSVLGTSGSTGELFF,TGCAGCGTGCTTGGGACTAGCGGGTCAACCGGGGAGCTGTTTTTT
TRBJ2-7,few,14,TRBD1,TRBV6-1,CASSGNRGSEEQYF,TGTGCCAGCAGTGGTAACAGGGGGTCGGAGGAGCAGTACTTC
TRBJ1-5,NA,13,NA,TRBV6-2/TRBV6-3,CASSYSPNQPQHF,TGTGCCAGCAGTTACTCCCCCAATCAGCCCCAGCATTTT
TRBJ1-1,NA,13,NA,TRBV20-1,CSAPRTALLEAFF,TGCAGTGCTCCCCGGACAGCACTACTTGAAGCTTTCTTT
TRBJ2-5,many,16,TRBD1,TRBV6-5,CASSPQLGQGGETQYF,TGTGCCAGCAGTCCTCAATTAGGACAGGGGGGAGAGACCCAGTACTTC
TRBJ1-5,many,13,NA,TRBV12-3/TRBV12-4,CASSFNQNQPQHF,TGTGCCAGCAGTTTTAATCAGAATCAGCCCCAGCATTTT
TRBJ2-1,many,11,NA,TRBV10-1,CASRTDNEQFF,TGCGCCAGCCGAACGGACAATGAGCAGTTCTTC
TRBJ1-2,many,16,TRBD1,TRBV6-5,CASSPTPSTGGYGYTF,TGTGCCAGCAGTCCGACACCATCGACAGGGGGGTATGGCTACACCTTC
TRBJ1-3,NA,15,NA,TRBV6-5,CASSLRDISGNTIYF,TGTGCCAGCAGTCTCCGGGACATCTCTGGAAACACCATATATTTT
TRBJ2-1,NA,15,TRBD2,TRBV3-1,CASQGSGSSYNEQFF,TGTGCCAGCCAGGGTAGCGGGAGCTCCTACAATGAGCAGTTCTTC